A selection of T cell receptor beta chains follows, all from one sample in a study of control samples from healthy donors and cancer patients. The repertoire was sequenced with immunoSEQ multiplex PCR; TCRdb's copy has only in-frame clones and lacks some. Here the sample table reports about 190,000 clones. Sample: blood. The receptors originated from a woman in her twenties or thirties in good health. Both conserved end residues are part of each CDR3. A D gene is named only where the DNA matches it firmly.

v_call: TRBV24-1; d_call: TRBD2; j_call: TRBJ2-1; cdr3_aa: CATSGSGGSSYNEQFF; cdr3_nt: TGTGCCACCAGTGGTAGCGGGGGTAGCTCCTACAATGAGCAGTTCTTC
v_call: TRBV13; d_call: NA; j_call: TRBJ1-6; cdr3_aa: CASSLDNSPLHF; cdr3_nt: TGTGCCAGCAGCTTGGACAATTCACCCCTCCACTTT
v_call: TRBV29-1; d_call: NA; j_call: TRBJ1-2; cdr3_aa: CSVLGRGYGYTF; cdr3_nt: TGCAGCGTTTTAGGCAGGGGCTATGGCTACACCTTC
v_call: TRBV2; d_call: NA; j_call: TRBJ2-1; cdr3_aa: CASSEARVNWTVYNEQFF; cdr3_nt: TGTGCCAGCAGTGAAGCTAGGGTAAACTGGACGGTTTACAATGAGCAGTTCTTC
v_call: TRBV7-9; d_call: TRBD1; j_call: TRBJ2-6; cdr3_aa: CASSLQQGRANVLTF; cdr3_nt: TGTGCCAGCAGCTTACAACAGGGGAGGGCCAACGTCCTGACTTTC
v_call: TRBV5-1; d_call: TRBD1; j_call: TRBJ2-2; cdr3_aa: CASSLGQGRLTGELFF; cdr3_nt: TGCGCCAGCAGCCTAGGACAGGGGCGACTCACCGGGGAGCTGTTTTTT
v_call: TRBV12-3/TRBV12-4; d_call: NA; j_call: TRBJ1-3; cdr3_aa: CATRGDGNTIYF; cdr3_nt: TGTGCCACCCGGGGTGATGGAAACACCATATATTTT
v_call: TRBV5-6; d_call: NA; j_call: TRBJ2-3; cdr3_aa: CASSSLGDTQYF; cdr3_nt: TGTGCCAGCAGCTCACTAGGAGATACGCAGTATTTT
v_call: TRBV21-1; d_call: NA; j_call: TRBJ1-2; cdr3_aa: CASNPPPVCCNYGYTF; cdr3_nt: TGTGCCAGCAACCCCCCCCCGGTATGTTGCAACTATGGCTACACCTTC
v_call: TRBV4-2; d_call: NA; j_call: TRBJ1-2; cdr3_aa: CASSQDPGANYGYTF; cdr3_nt: TGTGCCAGCAGCCAAGATCCGGGGGCCAACTATGGCTACACCTTC
v_call: TRBV6-2/TRBV6-3; d_call: NA; j_call: TRBJ2-2; cdr3_aa: CASSYSAGALDTGELFF; cdr3_nt: TGTGCCAGCAGTTACTCCGCCGGGGCCCTCGACACCGGGGAGCTGTTTTTT
v_call: TRBV12-2; d_call: NA; j_call: TRBJ1-3; cdr3_aa: CASRLRSGNTIYF; cdr3_nt: TGTGCAAGTCGCTTGCGCTCTGGAAACACCATATATTTT
v_call: TRBV5-1; d_call: TRBD1; j_call: TRBJ2-3; cdr3_aa: CASSLGDRASWGTDTQYF; cdr3_nt: TGCGCCAGCAGCTTGGGGGACAGGGCTTCTTGGGGCACAGATACGCAGTATTTT
v_call: TRBV9; d_call: TRBD2; j_call: TRBJ2-2; cdr3_aa: CASSVAAYSSGGSGELFF; cdr3_nt: TGTGCCAGCAGCGTAGCTGCCTATTCTAGCGGGGGTTCCGGGGAGCTGTTTTTT
v_call: TRBV11-2; d_call: TRBD1; j_call: TRBJ2-7; cdr3_aa: CASSLRAGTGEGSEQYF; cdr3_nt: TGTGCCAGCAGCTTAAGGGCCGGGACAGGGGAAGGGAGCGAGCAGTACTTC
v_call: TRBV29-1; d_call: NA; j_call: TRBJ1-1; cdr3_aa: CSVLGSSAGAFF; cdr3_nt: TGCAGCGTTCTTGGGTCGTCTGCTGGAGCTTTCTTT
v_call: TRBV5-8; d_call: TRBD1; j_call: TRBJ2-7; cdr3_aa: CASSAFRGRNEQYF; cdr3_nt: TGTGCCAGCAGCGCCTTTAGGGGGCGTAACGAGCAGTACTTC
v_call: TRBV6-1; d_call: TRBD1; j_call: TRBJ1-4; cdr3_aa: CASSEPRGGEKLFF; cdr3_nt: TGTGCCAGCAGTGAACCCAGGGGGGGGGAAAAACTGTTTTTT
v_call: TRBV4-2; d_call: NA; j_call: TRBJ2-1; cdr3_aa: CASSQDLRGLNEQFF; cdr3_nt: TGTGCCAGCAGCCAAGATCTGCGGGGGCTAAATGAGCAGTTCTTC
v_call: TRBV28; d_call: NA; j_call: TRBJ2-4; cdr3_aa: CASTTGAGPVFIQYF; cdr3_nt: TGTGCCAGCACCACGGGGGCAGGGCCCGTTTTCATTCAGTACTTC
v_call: TRBV21-1; d_call: NA; j_call: TRBJ1-1; cdr3_aa: CASSKARGFVANTEAFF; cdr3_nt: TGTGCCAGCAGCAAAGCGCGGGGGTTCGTAGCGAACACTGAAGCTTTCTTT
v_call: TRBV6-2/TRBV6-3; d_call: NA; j_call: TRBJ2-7; cdr3_aa: CASSDLYEQYF; cdr3_nt: TGTGCCAGCAGTGATCTCTACGAGCAGTACTTC
v_call: TRBV30; d_call: NA; j_call: TRBJ1-5; cdr3_aa: CAWSVLDLQPQHF; cdr3_nt: TGTGCCTGGAGTGTTCTGGACCTTCAGCCCCAGCATTTT
v_call: TRBV6-5; d_call: TRBD1; j_call: TRBJ2-7; cdr3_aa: CASRRDSSYEQYF; cdr3_nt: TGTGCCAGCAGACGGGACAGCTCCTACGAGCAGTACTTC
v_call: TRBV9; d_call: TRBD1; j_call: TRBJ2-7; cdr3_aa: CASSVGQGMGYEQYF; cdr3_nt: TGTGCCAGCAGCGTAGGACAGGGTATGGGCTACGAGCAGTACTTC
v_call: TRBV5-6; d_call: NA; j_call: TRBJ2-1; cdr3_aa: CASSLGGSHYNEQFF; cdr3_nt: TGTGCCAGCAGCTTGGGGGGCTCACATTACAATGAGCAGTTCTTC
v_call: TRBV3-1/TRBV3-2; d_call: NA; j_call: TRBJ2-7; cdr3_aa: CASSQVGGEQYF; cdr3_nt: TGTGCCAGCAGCCAAGTCGGAGGCGAGCAGTACTTC
v_call: TRBV6-6; d_call: TRBD1; j_call: TRBJ2-1; cdr3_aa: CASSRYRGQIMWNEQFF; cdr3_nt: TGTGCCAGCAGTCGTTACAGGGGGCAAATCATGTGGAATGAGCAGTTCTTC
v_call: TRBV4-2; d_call: NA; j_call: TRBJ1-1; cdr3_aa: CASSPQGSPSSGAEAFF; cdr3_nt: TGTGCCAGCAGCCCCCAGGGGTCTCCTAGTTCCGGCGCTGAAGCTTTCTTT
v_call: TRBV11-2; d_call: NA; j_call: TRBJ2-5; cdr3_aa: CASSLRVRGTLQETQYF; cdr3_nt: TGTGCCAGCAGCTTAAGGGTACGGGGGACGTTACAAGAGACCCAGTACTTC
v_call: TRBV27; d_call: TRBD2; j_call: TRBJ2-7; cdr3_aa: CASSIRLAGTYPYEQYF; cdr3_nt: TGTGCCAGCAGTATCCGACTAGCGGGGACCTACCCCTACGAGCAGTACTTC
v_call: TRBV18; d_call: NA; j_call: TRBJ1-1; cdr3_aa: CASSPPGQGNTEAFF; cdr3_nt: TGTGCCAGCTCACCTCCGGGACAAGGCAACACTGAAGCTTTCTTT
v_call: TRBV10-1; d_call: NA; j_call: TRBJ1-2; cdr3_aa: CASSESAGTGIAYGYTF; cdr3_nt: TGCGCCAGCAGTGAGTCAGCCGGGACCGGAATTGCATATGGCTACACCTTC
v_call: TRBV28; d_call: NA; j_call: TRBJ2-7; cdr3_aa: CASGPIRHYEQYF; cdr3_nt: TGTGCCAGTGGGCCCATCCGTCATTACGAGCAGTACTTC
v_call: TRBV7-2; d_call: TRBD2; j_call: TRBJ2-1; cdr3_aa: CASSLVASGSSYNEQFF; cdr3_nt: TGTGCCAGCAGCTTAGTGGCTAGCGGAAGCTCCTACAATGAGCAGTTCTTC
v_call: TRBV11-2; d_call: NA; j_call: TRBJ1-4; cdr3_aa: CASSLRGGRNEGEKLFF; cdr3_nt: TGTGCCAGCAGCCTCCGAGGGGGGCGTAATGAAGGTGAAAAACTGTTTTTT
v_call: TRBV6-5; d_call: TRBD1; j_call: TRBJ1-5; cdr3_aa: CASSSDRGGNQPQHF; cdr3_nt: TGTGCCAGCAGTTCGGACAGGGGGGGCAATCAGCCCCAGCATTTT
v_call: TRBV27; d_call: NA; j_call: TRBJ2-7; cdr3_aa: CASSFKYSSYEQYF; cdr3_nt: TGTGCCAGCAGTTTTAAATACAGCTCCTACGAGCAGTACTTC
v_call: TRBV5-6; d_call: TRBD2; j_call: TRBJ2-5; cdr3_aa: CASSLPGGPGETQYF; cdr3_nt: TGTGCCAGCAGCTTGCCGGGGGGGCCCGGTGAGACCCAGTACTTC
v_call: TRBV5-1; d_call: TRBD2; j_call: TRBJ2-5; cdr3_aa: CASSLRLAGGSQETQYF; cdr3_nt: TGCGCCAGCAGCTTGCGACTAGCGGGGGGTTCCCAAGAGACCCAGTACTTC
v_call: TRBV7-9; d_call: NA; j_call: TRBJ2-7; cdr3_aa: CASSVSYEQYF; cdr3_nt: TGTGCCAGCAGCGTCTCCTACGAGCAGTACTTC
v_call: TRBV6-1; d_call: NA; j_call: TRBJ1-1; cdr3_aa: CASSEAGGPEAFF; cdr3_nt: TGTGCCAGCAGTGAAGCAGGGGGACCTGAAGCTTTCTTT
v_call: TRBV6-2/TRBV6-3; d_call: NA; j_call: TRBJ2-7; cdr3_aa: CASSFTRGLYF; cdr3_nt: TGTGCCAGCAGCTTTACACGGGGGCTCTACTTC
v_call: TRBV18; d_call: NA; j_call: TRBJ1-2; cdr3_aa: CASSPRVKGDGYTF; cdr3_nt: TGTGCCAGCTCACCAAGAGTAAAAGGAGATGGCTACACCTTC
v_call: TRBV28; d_call: NA; j_call: TRBJ1-2; cdr3_aa: CASSSGGHSGYGYTF; cdr3_nt: TGTGCCAGCAGTTCGGGAGGACATTCCGGCTATGGCTACACCTTC
v_call: TRBV28; d_call: TRBD1; j_call: TRBJ1-2; cdr3_aa: CAISGWTGGAGYGYTF; cdr3_nt: TGTGCCATTTCGGGGTGGACAGGGGGCGCTGGGTATGGCTACACCTTC
v_call: TRBV12-3/TRBV12-4; d_call: TRBD2; j_call: TRBJ2-3; cdr3_aa: CASSLGGSDTQYF; cdr3_nt: TGTGCCAGCAGTTTGGGGGGGTCAGATACGCAGTATTTT
v_call: TRBV5-4; d_call: NA; j_call: TRBJ1-1; cdr3_aa: CASSDWTRKNTEAFF; cdr3_nt: TGTGCCAGCAGCGATTGGACAAGGAAGAACACTGAAGCTTTCTTT
v_call: TRBV7-9; d_call: NA; j_call: TRBJ2-2; cdr3_aa: CASSSSLNTGELFF; cdr3_nt: TGTGCCAGCAGCTCCTCTCTCAACACCGGGGAGCTGTTTTTT
v_call: TRBV6-5; d_call: NA; j_call: TRBJ1-1; cdr3_aa: CASRWDGGSTEAFF; cdr3_nt: TGTGCCAGCAGATGGGACGGAGGATCTACTGAAGCTTTCTTT
v_call: TRBV6-4; d_call: TRBD1; j_call: TRBJ2-2; cdr3_aa: CASSDTTGQGSGELFF; cdr3_nt: TGTGCCAGCAGTGACACCACGGGACAGGGATCCGGGGAGCTGTTTTTT
v_call: TRBV5-5; d_call: NA; j_call: TRBJ2-3; cdr3_aa: CASSLEDRDTDTQYF; cdr3_nt: TGTGCCAGCAGCTTGGAGGACAGAGACACAGATACGCAGTATTTT
v_call: TRBV2; d_call: TRBD1; j_call: TRBJ1-5; cdr3_aa: CASSHLRDRGPYSNQPQHF; cdr3_nt: TGTGCCAGCAGTCACCTCCGGGACAGGGGGCCGTATAGCAATCAGCCCCAGCATTTT
v_call: TRBV7-9; d_call: NA; j_call: TRBJ1-1; cdr3_aa: CASSLAGQNTEAFF; cdr3_nt: TGTGCCAGCAGCTTAGCGGGACAGAACACTGAAGCTTTCTTT
v_call: TRBV6-5; d_call: TRBD1; j_call: TRBJ1-5; cdr3_aa: CASSYRGQADQPQHF; cdr3_nt: TGTGCCAGCAGTTATCGGGGACAGGCCGATCAGCCCCAGCATTTT